These 12 T cell receptor beta chains came from one sample sequenced in a study of a mutant IDH1 vaccine in newly diagnosed glioma. These receptors are not linked to any known antigen. The repertoire was sequenced with immunoSEQ multiplex PCR; TCRdb's copy has only in-frame clones and lacks some. The table records roughly 57,000 clones, 89% of them present only once. Time point in this sample: week 11, during vaccination. One vaccine dose held 300 ug of mutant IDH1 20-mer peptide and came with topical imiquimod. Sample: PBMCs, taken from a glioma patient whose treatment included an IDH1 peptide vaccine. The receptors were sampled from a middle-aged man with glioma.

This chain connects TRBV28 to TRBJ2-7; 11 bases are a match to TRBD2. The V gene end was trimmed by 6 bases and the J gene end by 1 base; junction bases not matched to a gene: 8. From germline, CDR1 is MDHEN and CDR2 SYDVKM. The CDR3 has 16 residues. DNA for the CDR3: TGTGCCAGCAGCCCTCAGCTAGCGGGAGGTTCCTACGAGCAGTACTTC. It is translated as CASSPQLAGGSYEQYF.

The rearrangement joins TRBV27 to TRBJ2-7; TRBD1 matches at 11 bases. The CDR3 runs to 15 residues. Unmatched junction bases numbered 5, after V lost 5 bases and J lost 2 bases. Germline V lookup: CDR1 MNHEY, CDR2 SMNVEV (reference sequence). The CDR3: CASSAGQGVPYEQYF. The CDR3 DNA follows: TGTGCCAGCAGTGCGGGACAGGGGGTCCCCTACGAGCAGTACTTC.

This clone is deemed medium-sized. The CDR3 DNA sequence: TGTGCCAGCAGCTTAGGGACAGTCCCTAATCGAGAGACCCAGTACTTC. Translated, it gives CASSLGTVPNRETQYF. This chain connects TRBV5-5 to TRBJ2-5; 7 positions agree with TRBD1. With 2 bases clipped from V and 4 bases from J, the junction kept 11 bases outside the gene matches. This CDR3 is built from 16 residues. Germline lookup yields CDR1 SGHKS and CDR2 YYEKEE (reference sequence).

CDR3 in amino acids: CASSSPPGQGIAHLGTPNTDTQYF. In DNA form, the CDR3 reads TGTGCCAGCAGTTCCCCTCCGGGACAGGGGATAGCCCATCTAGGGACTCCGAACACAGATACGCAGTATTTT. This chain connects TRBV27 to TRBJ2-3; 10 bases are shared with TRBD1. Germline V gene data show CDR1 as MNHEY and CDR2 as SMNVEV (reference sequence). This CDR3 has 24 residues. V lost 4 bases and J lost 2; bases outside the gene matches: 30.

The chain joins TRBV7-2 to TRBJ2-1, with no clear D. The CDR3 consists of 13 residues. Trimming took 1 base from V and 8 from J, leaving 9 bases between them. CDR1 is SGHTA and CDR2 is FQGNSA in the germline V gene. CDR3: CASSLGIRYEQFF. The CDR3 DNA is TGTGCCAGCAGCTTAGGCATTCGGTATGAGCAGTTCTTC.

CDR3 protein: CASKVLGVSEAFF. For the CDR3, the DNA is TGTGCCAGCAAAGTTCTCGGTGTATCTGAAGCTTTCTTT. The chain links TRBV6-1 to TRBJ1-1; D gene uncertain. The germline V gene has CDR1 MNHNS and CDR2 SASEGT. The CDR3 extends over 13 amino acids. Trimming stripped 7 bases from V and 6 bases from J, with 15 bases between.

The V and J genes are TRBV19 and TRBJ2-5, with TRBD2 matching 7 bases. The CDR3 loop spans 14 amino acids. Germline lookup yields CDR1 LNHDA and CDR2 SQIVND (reference sequence). With 7 bases clipped from V and 5 bases from J, the junction kept 10 bases outside the gene matches. DNA for the CDR3: TGTGCCAGTATGTCCGCGGGGGTCCCGGAGACCCAGTACTTC. This encodes CASMSAGVPETQYF.

In DNA form, the CDR3 reads TGTGCCAGCAGCGTGACCCACTCTGGAAACACCATATATTTT. Its translation is CASSVTHSGNTIYF. The chain recombines TRBV9 with TRBJ1-3; D gene uncertain. The CDR3 extends over 14 amino acids. Germline CDR1 SGDLS, CDR2 YYNGEE. The V end lost 2 bases, the J end lost 0 bases, and 6 bases lay between the germline ends.

The V call is TRBV30, the J call TRBJ1-1; the match to TRBD1 covers 9 bases. This CDR3 has 12 amino acids. CDR1 is GTSNPN, CDR2 SVGIG, per germline (reference sequence). The trim removed 8 bases at V and 6 bases at J, leaving 7 bases unmatched. CDR3 in DNA: TGTGCCCTCTACGACAGGGGGTCTGAAGCTTTCTTT. It specifies CALYDRGSEAFF.

Regarding this clone: Other DNA sequences from this sample encode an identical CDR3 as well. The genes are TRBV7-6 and TRBJ1-5; D gene uncertain. The germline gives CDR1 SGHVS, CDR2 FNYEAQ. V was clipped by 2 bases and J by 3 bases, with 5 bases between them. The CDR3 has 13 residues. CDR3 loop: CASSLQDNQPQHF. Written as DNA, the CDR3 is TGTGCCAGCAGCTTACAGGACAATCAGCCCCAGCATTTT. Full variable domain (remainder filled in from reference TRBV7-6 and TRBJ1-5): GAGVSQSPRYKVTKRGQDVALRCDPISGHVSLYWYRQALGQGPEFLTYFNYEAQQDKSGLPNDRFSAERPEGSISTLTIQRTEQRDSAMYRCASSLQDNQPQHFGDGTRLSIL.

The rearrangement joins TRBV9 to TRBJ1-1; D is perhaps TRBD1 (6 bases). The germline V gene encodes CDR1 SGDLS and CDR2 YYNGEE. The CDR3 contains 13 residues. Trimming took off 3 bases at V and 5 bases at J, with 11 bases between the two ends. The CDR3 sequence is CASSENRVTEAFF. The CDR3 DNA reads as TGTGCCAGCAGCGAAAACAGGGTTACTGAAGCTTTCTTT.

V gene TRBV28 combines with J gene TRBJ2-2; D remains unclear. This CDR3 comprises 14 residues. Germline CDR1 is MDHEN and CDR2 is SYDVKM. V was trimmed by 7 bases and J by 4 bases, leaving 13 bases between them. The CDR3 is CASTPGGVTGELFF. DNA for the CDR3: TGTGCCAGCACCCCGGGTGGGGTCACCGGGGAGCTGTTTTTT.